This TCR beta chain was captured by sequencing in a study of blood T cell repertoires in COVID-19. Study summary: Specimens from acute and convalescent COVID-19 originated in the United States, Italy and Spain.

TCRdb keeps only in-frame clones here, not all; method: immunoSEQ multiplex PCR. The sample contains about 200,000 clones, about 85% of which appear only once. V trimming: 5 bases; J trimming: 3 bases; junction bases outside the gene matches: 3. The CDR3 has 14 residues. Per the germline V gene, CDR1 is SEHNR and CDR2 is FQNEAQ (reference sequence). V gene TRBV7-9 combines with J gene TRBJ1-4; 7 nucleotides align to TRBD1. Input material: peripheral blood. The source of this sequence is a person aged 70 to 85 with COVID-19, enrolled during active disease. The CDR3 nucleotides read TGTGCCAGCAGCCCGGGACAGCCTAATGAAAAACTGTTTTTT. It translates to CASSPGQPNEKLFF.